This note documents a single TCR beta chain sequence. Its cognate antigen has yet to be identified. No base qualities exist here, and no much larger clone lies one base off it. The immunoSEQ Assay, a bias-controlled multiplex PCR, was used to amplify TCRbeta CDR3 regions from genomic DNA. The paper's data handling went like this. The number of nucleated cells in each sample was estimated from the amplification of reference gene primers within the assay. To quantify the absolute abundance of each unique TCRbeta CDR3 rearrangement, sequence reads were collapsed and filtered. For each sample, productive Simpson clonality was calculated as the square root of Simpson's diversity index over productive rearrangements. TCRdb took over this immuneACCESS table, retaining in-frame rearrangements with V and J assigned. Such tables are incomplete; in checked studies, under half of the missing clones stem from an unresolved V gene, and the remainder is unexplained. V, J and clone size are those of that table, while D and trimming were read from the DNA. The sample records approximately 130,000 clones, around nine tenths of which are singletons. 2% to 2.5% of the sample comes from the top ten.

The data were obtained in a study of blood T cell repertoires in COVID-19 (dated by TCRdb to 2020 to 2021). Regarding the study in general: The collaborator samples originated in the United States, Italy and Spain and spanned the acute and convalescent phases of COVID-19. The material from the prospective study consisted of cDNA or gDNA derived from T cells, B-cell-depleted T cells, or PBMCs. The dataset comprised deeply sampled blood TCRbeta repertoires from subjects exposed to, actively infected with, or recovered from COVID-19. A freely available public database, intended as a resource for researchers studying the immune response to SARS-CoV-2, is where the repertoires were released. The samples were drawn from two sources: the first 160 participants of the ongoing ImmuneRACE study, and over 1,000 subjects contributed by 6 global collaborators. Nearly every sample came with metadata listing a de-identified subject ID, COVID-19 status, age in years and sex. HLA class I and class II types, where available, came from metadata supplied by the sample provider rather than from assay-based typing.

Participants in the prospective study were aged roughly 18 to 100 years, lived in 20 to 30 United States geographic areas, and enrolled through a virtual design. To assign participants to cohorts, the prospective study relied on clinical history that participants themselves reported in a screening survey and a study questionnaire. Recovered participants in ImmuneRACE Cohort 3 were defined as having two consecutive negative NP/OP PCR tests, clearance from a healthcare professional, or resolution of symptoms. In the prospective study, mobile phlebotomists collected whole blood, serum and a nasopharyngeal or oropharyngeal swab from each participant. Over an approximately 2-month period, participants in the prospective study had the option of providing additional blood draws and questionnaires. Before DNA extraction, prospective study blood samples were shipped either frozen or at room temperature.

The study at large found these results: Clinical and demographic metadata were provided uncurated, with the amount varying by source and participant.

From a lookup of the germline V gene, CDR1 and CDR2 are SGHTA and FQGNSA. V and J are trimmed by 2 bases and 4 bases, and the gene matches miss 9 bases of the junction. From the cysteine through the phenylalanine, the CDR3 covers 17 amino acids. Here the CDR3 DNA is all that survives: 51 bases in frame from base 1. The clonotype originates from a woman aged 50 to 60 who had recovered from COVID-19. The sequenced sample consisted of PBMCs or T cells enriched from blood (not recorded which). The chain joins TRBV7-2 to TRBJ2-3; a stretch of 10 junction bases matches TRBD2. The CDR3 reads as follows: CASSLLLLAGGADTQYF. The DNA reads TGTGCCAGCAGCTTACTCCTCTTAGCGGGGGGAGCAGATACGCAGTATTTT.